These 21 T cell receptor beta chains share one sample of origin, sequenced in a study of immune cell composition in non-small cell lung cancer. Method: immunoSEQ multiplex PCR; TCRdb's copy keeps in-frame clones and lacks some. The sample carries 7,500 to 10,000 clones, 67% recorded once. The normal lung sample lay at least 3 cm, and maximally far, from the tumour. Sequenced material: non-adjacent lung tissue. The origin of the receptors is a human donor with non-small cell lung cancer.

This chain uses TRBV6-1 with TRBJ1-2; D gene unclear. Germline loops: CDR1 MNHNS, CDR2 SASEGT. Trimming stripped 4 bases from V and 3 bases from J, with 6 bases between. This CDR3 is built from 12 residues. The CDR3: CASSARDYGYTF. As DNA, the CDR3 is TGTGCCAGCAGTGCGAGGGACTATGGCTACACCTTC.

V gene TRBV7-9 combines with J gene TRBJ2-1; D may be TRBD1 (6 bases). V was trimmed by 4 bases and J by 3 bases, leaving 13 bases between them. CDR1 and CDR2 (germline): SEHNR, FQNEAQ (reference sequence). The CDR3 runs to 15 residues. The CDR3 reads CASSYRDTIYNEQFF. The CDR3 nucleotides are TGTGCCAGCAGCTACCGGGACACCATCTACAATGAGCAGTTCTTC. Filled out from reference TRBV7-9 and TRBJ2-1, the complete variable domain reads DTGVSQNPRHKITKRGQNVTFRCDPISEHNRLYWYRQTLGQGPEFLTYFQNEAQLEKSRLLSDRFSAERPKGSFSTLEIQRTEQGDSAMYLCASSYRDTIYNEQFFGPGTRLTVL.

The rearrangement uses TRBV5-1 and TRBJ1-2; 9 bases map to TRBD1. The CDR3 runs 14 residues. From germline, CDR1 is SGHRS and CDR2 YFSETQ. Trimming cost V 3 bases and J 8 bases; bases outside gene matches: 8. The CDR3 is CASSWTGEIGGYTF. In DNA form, the CDR3 reads TGCGCCAGCAGCTGGACAGGGGAGATAGGGGGCTACACCTTC.

By sample share, this clone is medium-sized. The CDR3 here is CASSYTSGTVTNYGYTF. In DNA form, the CDR3 reads TGTGCCAGCAGTTACACCTCCGGGACAGTCACTAACTATGGCTACACCTTC. The J gene is TRBJ1-2, the V gene TRBV27, with 7 bases identical to TRBD1. V dropped 4 bases and J dropped 0; count of bases not matched to a gene: 11. CDR1 and CDR2 from the germline V gene are MNHEY and SMNVEV (reference sequence). The CDR3 consists of 17 residues.

The chain employs TRBV27 and TRBJ1-2; 7 nucleotides line up with TRBD1. J gave up 5 bases and V 8 bases, and 2 bases lay outside the gene matches. The CDR3 contains 11 residues. Germline assignment: CDR1 MNHEY and CDR2 SMNVEV (reference sequence). The CDR3 sequence is CASGTAYGYTF. The CDR3, as DNA: TGTGCCAGCGGGACAGCTTATGGCTACACCTTC.

V and J are TRBV6-5 and TRBJ2-3; 11 nucleotides agree with TRBD2. The junction had 6 bases not matched to a gene; V was cut back by 4 bases and J by 3 bases. CDR3 length equals 16 residues. Germline CDR1 and CDR2: MNHEY and SVGAGI. The CDR3, as DNA: TGTGCCAGCAGTTCCCTAGCGGGGGGATTAACAGATACGCAGTATTTT. Translated: CASSSLAGGLTDTQYF.

The rearrangement links TRBV5-5 to TRBJ1-1; 7 bases align to TRBD1. CDR1 SGHKS and CDR2 YYEKEE come from the germline V gene (reference sequence). CDR3 length: 14 amino acids. The V gene end was trimmed by 3 bases and the J gene end by 5 bases; junction bases not matched to a gene: 7. In DNA, the CDR3 is TGTGCCAGCAGCTCGACGACAGGGAGGACTGAAGCTTTCTTT. It encodes CASSSTTGRTEAFF.

The chain combines TRBV5-5 with TRBJ1-4; 10 bases agree with TRBD1. The V gene end was trimmed by 4 bases and the J gene end by 7 bases; junction bases not matched to a gene: 7. This CDR3 has 15 amino acids. CDR1 is SGHKS, CDR2 YYEKEE, per germline (reference sequence). DNA for the CDR3: TGTGCCAGCAGCACCCGACAGGGGGCGGGTGAAAAACTGTTTTTT. This gives the protein CASSTRQGAGEKLFF.

With regard to this clone: The sample holds other DNA sequences that translate to the same CDR3. The gene calls are TRBV5-1 and TRBJ2-5, with D perhaps TRBD2 (6 bases). The V end was cut by 7 bases, the J end by 5 bases, with 15 bases between. Germline V gives CDR1 SGHRS, CDR2 YFSETQ. The length of the CDR3 is 13 residues. The CDR3 region is CASSLGEEETQYF. The CDR3 nucleotides read TGCGCCAGCTCATTGGGGGAGGAGGAGACCCAGTACTTC. The whole variable domain, remainder taken from reference TRBV5-1 and TRBJ2-5, is KAGVTQTPRYLIKTRGQQVTLSCSPISGHRSVSWYQQTPGQGLQFLFEYFSETQRNKGNFPGRFSGRQFSNSRSEMNVSTLELGDSALYLCASSLGEEETQYFGPGTRLLVL.

The chain carries TRBV29-1 and TRBJ1-1; maybe TRBD1 (5 bases). CDR1 and CDR2 (germline): SQVTM, ANQGSEA. The CDR3 extends over 15 amino acids. Trimming stripped 6 bases from V and 0 bases from J, with 17 bases between. In nucleotides, the CDR3 is TGCAGCGTGGCCCCAAGACAGATAATGAACACTGAAGCTTTCTTT. Translating it yields CSVAPRQIMNTEAFF.

The chain is built from TRBV4-3 and TRBJ2-3, with D uncertain. V was clipped by 0 bases and J by 3 bases, with 10 bases between them. This CDR3 is 15 amino acids long. Germline-derived CDR1 and CDR2 are LGHNA and YSLEER. This CDR3 reads CASSQERMGTDTQYF. The CDR3 region has the DNA TGCGCCAGCAGCCAAGAGAGGATGGGTACAGATACGCAGTATTTT.

The rearrangement links TRBV27 to TRBJ1-1, with 8 bases fitting TRBD1. Germline V gene lookup returns CDR1 MNHEY and CDR2 SMNVEV (reference sequence). The CDR3 totals 13 residues. The V and J ends lost 5 bases and 10 bases, in that order; junction bases with no gene match: 9. The CDR3 spells CASSPRDRIRAFF. CDR3 in DNA: TGTGCCAGCAGTCCCCGGGACAGGATCCGAGCTTTCTTT.

The chain couples TRBV4-1 to TRBJ1-5, with D possibly TRBD1 on 6 matching bases. Germline V gives CDR1 MGHRA, CDR2 YSYEKL. Trimming pared 4 bases from V and 0 bases from J, leaving 13 bases between. The CDR3 has 16 amino acids. DNA of the CDR3: TGCGCCAGCAGCCCCGGGACAAGTTATAGCAATCAGCCCCAGCATTTT. Amino acid sequence: CASSPGTSYSNQPQHF.

This chain connects TRBV5-4 to TRBJ2-1; 12 bases line up with TRBD2. Germline V lookup: CDR1 SGHNT, CDR2 YYREEE (reference sequence). This CDR3 comprises 15 residues. V lost 4 bases to trimming and J lost 4 bases; unmatched junction nucleotides: 3. CDR3 coding DNA: TGTGCCAGCAGCCAGCTAGCGGGGGGGTACAATGAGCAGTTCTTC. It translates to CASSQLAGGYNEQFF.

The rearrangement joins TRBV27 to TRBJ2-2; TRBD1 is a possible D gene (5 bases). The CDR3 extends over 14 amino acids. V dropped 3 bases and J dropped 7 bases, with 12 bases sitting between them. From germline, CDR1 is MNHEY and CDR2 SMNVEV (reference sequence). CDR3 nucleotides: TGTGCCAGCAGTTTGGGGCCGGCTTACGGGGAGCTGTTTTTT. Translated, it gives CASSLGPAYGELFF.

V is TRBV12-2 and J is TRBJ2-7; TRBD2 reflects the table's D call only, with no check against the DNA. TRBV12-2 is a recognized pseudogene. This CDR3 has 16 amino acids. The DNA for the CDR3 is TGTGCAAGTCGCCAAGGACTAGCGGGGAGCTCCTACGAGCAGTACTTC. Amino acid sequence: CASRQGLAGSSYEQYF.

The chain links TRBV2 to TRBJ1-1; 7 bases map to TRBD1. V was pared by 8 bases and J by 6 bases, with 9 bases of the junction left unmatched. The germline CDR1 and CDR2 sequences are SNHLY and FYNNEI. The CDR3 runs to 13 residues. The CDR3 nucleotides are TGTGCCAGCCTGACAGGGCCGGGGGCTGAAGCTTTCTTT. Residues: CASLTGPGAEAFF.

The CDR3 DNA follows: TGTGCCAGCAGCTCATATGGGACTAGCGGGGAGGGTGAGCAGTTCTTC. Protein sequence: CASSSYGTSGEGEQFF. The J gene is TRBJ2-1, the V gene TRBV13; 13 bases align to TRBD2. The CDR3 sequence is 16 residues long. Germline-derived CDR1 and CDR2 are PRHDT and FYEKMQ (reference sequence). V lost 4 bases, J lost 9 bases, and 9 bases stayed unmatched.

This clone qualifies as medium-sized. The chain employs TRBV4-1 and TRBJ2-3, with 8 bases that match TRBD2. Germline V gives CDR1 MGHRA, CDR2 YSYEKL. The CDR3 spans 17 residues. Trimming at V came to 0 bases and at J to 2 bases, leaving 7 bases not matched to a gene. This CDR3 is CASSQDGAGVSTDTQYF. The CDR3 nucleotides read TGCGCCAGCAGCCAAGATGGAGCGGGGGTCTCCACAGATACGCAGTATTTT.

J is TRBJ2-7 and V is TRBV7-4, with 7 bases lining up with TRBD1. The germline V gene encodes CDR1 SGHVT and CDR2 SQSDAQ. The CDR3 covers 13 residues. J lost 2 bases, V lost 4 bases, and 2 bases had no gene match. CDR3 amino acids: CASSSGQPYEQYF. Here the CDR3 DNA reads TGTGCCAGCAGCTCGGGACAGCCCTACGAGCAGTACTTC.

V is TRBV5-1 and J is TRBJ2-5, with D possibly TRBD2 on 6 matching bases. From germline, CDR1 is SGHRS and CDR2 YFSETQ. V was cut by 4 bases and J by 0 bases, with 7 bases left in between. The CDR3 covers 13 residues. CDR3 loop: CASSAGYQETQYF. The DNA for the CDR3 is TGCGCCAGCAGCGCGGGGTACCAAGAGACCCAGTACTTC. Full variable domain (rest looked up from reference TRBV5-1 and TRBJ2-5): KAGVTQTPRYLIKTRGQQVTLSCSPISGHRSVSWYQQTPGQGLQFLFEYFSETQRNKGNFPGRFSGRQFSNSRSEMNVSTLELGDSALYLCASSAGYQETQYFGPGTRLLVL.